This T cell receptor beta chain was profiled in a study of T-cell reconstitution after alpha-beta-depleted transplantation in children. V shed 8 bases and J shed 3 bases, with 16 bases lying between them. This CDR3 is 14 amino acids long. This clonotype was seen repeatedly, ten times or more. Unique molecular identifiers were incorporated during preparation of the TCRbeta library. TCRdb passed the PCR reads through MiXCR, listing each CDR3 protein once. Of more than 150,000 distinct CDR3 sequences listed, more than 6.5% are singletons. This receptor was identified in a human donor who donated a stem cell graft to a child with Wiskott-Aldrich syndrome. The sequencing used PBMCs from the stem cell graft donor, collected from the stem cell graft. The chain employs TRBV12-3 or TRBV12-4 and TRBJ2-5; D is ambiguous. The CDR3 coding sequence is TGTGCCAGCCAAACACGTACTCATAAAGAGACCCAGTACTTC. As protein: CASQTRTHKETQYF.